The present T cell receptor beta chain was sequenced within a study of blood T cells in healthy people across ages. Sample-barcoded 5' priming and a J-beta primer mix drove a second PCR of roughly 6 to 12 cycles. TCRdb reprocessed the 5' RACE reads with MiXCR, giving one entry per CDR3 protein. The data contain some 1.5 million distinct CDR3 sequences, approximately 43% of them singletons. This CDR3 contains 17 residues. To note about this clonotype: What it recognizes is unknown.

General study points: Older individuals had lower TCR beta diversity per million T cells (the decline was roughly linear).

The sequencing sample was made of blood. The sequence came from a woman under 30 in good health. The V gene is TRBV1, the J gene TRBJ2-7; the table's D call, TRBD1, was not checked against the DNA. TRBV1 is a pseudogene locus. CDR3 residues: CTSSQDETGVSSYEQYF. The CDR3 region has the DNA TGCACCAGCAGCCAAGATGAGACAGGGGTAAGCTCCTACGAGCAGTACTTC.